A single sample is the source of the 3 T cell receptor beta chains below, sequenced in a study of cytomegalovirus exposure and HLA in healthy donors (dated by TCRdb to 2016 to 2017). Libraries were built with the immunoSEQ multiplex PCR assay. For the multiplex PCR, a mixture combining 60 forward primers for TCR Vbeta segments and 13 reverse primers for TCR Jbeta segments was used. Not all clones reach the TCRdb copy of this immuneACCESS table, which keeps in-frame sequences only. Checked studies attribute under half of the gap to unresolved V genes and leave the rest unexplained. The record for this sample contains 95,000 to 150,000 clones. More than 0.8% of the sample rests with the top ten. The sequenced sample was PBMCs. These receptors originate from a man between 18 and 29 years old in good health and CMV-seronegative.

The chain links TRBV6-6 to TRBJ2-3, with TRBD2 matching over 7 bases. The length of the CDR3 is 15 residues. Germline values: CDR1 MNHNY, CDR2 SVGAGI (reference sequence). Trimming cost V 8 bases and J 4 bases; bases outside gene matches: 12. The CDR3 sequence is CASGPSGSGADTQYF. CDR3 in DNA: TGTGCCAGCGGGCCTAGCGGAAGCGGGGCAGATACGCAGTATTTT.

This sequence joins TRBV11-2 and TRBJ2-5; TRBD1 matches at 8 bases. The CDR3 consists of 15 residues. Per germline, CDR1 SGHAT and CDR2 FQNNGV. With 5 bases clipped from V and 4 bases from J, the junction kept 9 bases outside the gene matches. CDR3 sequence (DNA): TGTGCCAGCAGCATAGGGTCACAGGGGGGAGAGACCCAGTACTTC. Translated: CASSIGSQGGETQYF. Using reference TRBV11-2 and TRBJ2-5 for the parts outside the CDR3, the full variable domain is EAGVAQSPRYKIIEKRQSVAFWCNPISGHATLYWYQQILGQGPKLLIQFQNNGVVDDSQLPKDRFSAERLKGVDSTLKIQPAKLEDSAVYLCASSIGSQGGETQYFGPGTRLLVL.

The CDR3 loop is CASSSHGTAYYEQYF. Written as DNA, the CDR3 is TGTGCCAGCAGTTCGCATGGGACAGCCTACTACGAGCAGTACTTC. The chain uses TRBV28 and TRBJ2-7; 7 bases agree with TRBD1. Trimming cost V 4 bases and J 3 bases; bases outside gene matches: 9. The CDR3 runs to 15 residues. Germline V gene lookup returns CDR1 MDHEN and CDR2 SYDVKM.